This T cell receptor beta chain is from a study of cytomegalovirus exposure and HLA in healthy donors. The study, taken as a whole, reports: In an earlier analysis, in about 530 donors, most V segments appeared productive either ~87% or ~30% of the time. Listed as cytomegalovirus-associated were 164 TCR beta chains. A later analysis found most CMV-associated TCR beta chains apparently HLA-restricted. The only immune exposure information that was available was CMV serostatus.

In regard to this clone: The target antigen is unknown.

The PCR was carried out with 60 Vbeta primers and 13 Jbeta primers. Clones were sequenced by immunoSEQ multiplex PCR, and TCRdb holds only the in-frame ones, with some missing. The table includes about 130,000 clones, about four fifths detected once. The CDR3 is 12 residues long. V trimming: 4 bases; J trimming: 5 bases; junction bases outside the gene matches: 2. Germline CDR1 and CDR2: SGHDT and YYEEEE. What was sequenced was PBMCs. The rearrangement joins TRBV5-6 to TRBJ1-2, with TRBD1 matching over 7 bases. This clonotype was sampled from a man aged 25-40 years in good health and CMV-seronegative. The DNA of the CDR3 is TGTGCCAGCAGCCCGACAGGGTATGGCTACACCTTC. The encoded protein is CASSPTGYGYTF.